This T cell receptor (beta chain) was identified during a study of shared clonotypes between healthy human individuals. The V gene end was trimmed by 8 bases and the J gene end by 1 base; junction bases not matched to a gene: 7. Germline V gives CDR1 MDHEN, CDR2 SYDVKM. This CDR3 comprises 14 residues. Every subset's genomic DNA went evenly onto several immunoSEQ plates. Original processing notes: Filtering of immunoSEQ junctional sequences could not match full-length read filtering. Profiled with immunoSEQ multiplex PCR; TCRdb holds only in-frame clones, not every one. For V, J and clone size, that table is used; D and trimming come from the DNA. The sample lists roughly 500,000 clones, 79% seen once, with 13% in the top ten.

The sequenced sample consisted of PBMCs. The chain carries TRBV28 and TRBJ2-5; 7 bases agree with TRBD1. The source is a middle-aged woman in good health. Some clones in this sample may be carry-over from other donors' samples. The CDR3: CASFHRGAQETQYF. CDR3 nucleotides: TGTGCCAGCTTTCACAGGGGAGCCCAAGAGACCCAGTACTTC.